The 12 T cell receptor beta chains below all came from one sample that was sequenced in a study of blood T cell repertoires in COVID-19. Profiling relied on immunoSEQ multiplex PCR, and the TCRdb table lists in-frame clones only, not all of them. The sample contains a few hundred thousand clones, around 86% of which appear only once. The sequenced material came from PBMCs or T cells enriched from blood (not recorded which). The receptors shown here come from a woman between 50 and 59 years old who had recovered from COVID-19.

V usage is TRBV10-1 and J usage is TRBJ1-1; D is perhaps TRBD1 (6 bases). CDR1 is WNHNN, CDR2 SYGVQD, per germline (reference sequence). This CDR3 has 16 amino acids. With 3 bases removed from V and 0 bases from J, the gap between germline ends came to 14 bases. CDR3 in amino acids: CASSDPQDRLNTEAFF. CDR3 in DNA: TGCGCCAGCAGTGACCCACAGGACAGACTGAACACTGAAGCTTTCTTT.

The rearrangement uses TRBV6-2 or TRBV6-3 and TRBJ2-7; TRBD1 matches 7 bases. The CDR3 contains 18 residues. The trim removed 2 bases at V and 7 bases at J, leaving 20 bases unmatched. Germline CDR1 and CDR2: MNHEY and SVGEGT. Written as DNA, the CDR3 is TGTGCCAGCAGTTACGCCACGAAGGGGACAGCCCCGTTGAGGGAGCAGTACTTC. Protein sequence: CASSYATKGTAPLREQYF.

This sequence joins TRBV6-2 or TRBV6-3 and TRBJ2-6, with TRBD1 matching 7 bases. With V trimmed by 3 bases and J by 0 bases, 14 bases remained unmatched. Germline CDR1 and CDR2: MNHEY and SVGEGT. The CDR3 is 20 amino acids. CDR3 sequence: CASSYRGTDWKASGANVLTF. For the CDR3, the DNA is TGTGCCAGCAGTTATAGGGGGACAGATTGGAAAGCCTCTGGGGCCAACGTCCTGACTTTC.

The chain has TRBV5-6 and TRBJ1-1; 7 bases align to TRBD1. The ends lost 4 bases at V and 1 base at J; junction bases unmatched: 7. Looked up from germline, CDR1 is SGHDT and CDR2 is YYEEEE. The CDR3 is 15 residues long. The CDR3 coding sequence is TGTGCCAGCAGCCATTTTAGGGACAGGAACACTGAAGCTTTCTTT. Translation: CASSHFRDRNTEAFF.

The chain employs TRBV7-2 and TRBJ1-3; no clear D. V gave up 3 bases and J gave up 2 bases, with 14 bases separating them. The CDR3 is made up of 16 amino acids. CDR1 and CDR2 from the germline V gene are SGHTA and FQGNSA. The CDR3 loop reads CASSFLSSSPGNTIYF. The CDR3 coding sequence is TGTGCCAGCAGCTTTCTGTCCTCGTCCCCTGGAAACACCATATATTTT. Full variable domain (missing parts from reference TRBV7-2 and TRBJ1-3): GAGVSQSPSNKVTEKGKDVELRCDPISGHTALYWYRQSLGQGLEFLIYFQGNSAPDKSGLPSDRFSAERTGGSVSTLTIQRTQQEDSAVYLCASSFLSSSPGNTIYFGEGSWLTVV.

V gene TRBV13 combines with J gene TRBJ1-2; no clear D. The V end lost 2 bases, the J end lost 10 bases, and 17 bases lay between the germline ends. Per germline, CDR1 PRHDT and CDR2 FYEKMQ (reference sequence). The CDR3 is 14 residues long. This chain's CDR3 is CASSLRWEGTVYTF. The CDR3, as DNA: TGTGCCAGCAGCTTAAGGTGGGAGGGTACCGTCTACACCTTC.

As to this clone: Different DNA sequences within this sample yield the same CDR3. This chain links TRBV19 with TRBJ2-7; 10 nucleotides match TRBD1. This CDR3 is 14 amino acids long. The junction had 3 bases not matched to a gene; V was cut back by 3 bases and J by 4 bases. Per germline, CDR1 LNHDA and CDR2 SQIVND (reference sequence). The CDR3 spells CASSIRQGAYEQYF. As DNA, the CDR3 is TGTGCCAGTAGTATCAGACAGGGGGCGTACGAGCAGTACTTC.

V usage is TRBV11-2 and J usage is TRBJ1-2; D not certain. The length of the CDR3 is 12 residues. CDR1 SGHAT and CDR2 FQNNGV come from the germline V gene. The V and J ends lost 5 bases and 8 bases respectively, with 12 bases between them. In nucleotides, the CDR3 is TGTGCCAGCAGCCCCCAGGTTGTCGGCTACACCTTC. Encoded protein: CASSPQVVGYTF.

Here the CDR3 reads CASSLRAGYEETQYF. DNA for the CDR3: TGCGCCAGCAGCCTCCGGGCGGGGTATGAAGAGACCCAGTACTTC. V is TRBV5-1 and J is TRBJ2-5; perhaps TRBD2 as D (6 bases). The germline V gene encodes CDR1 SGHRS and CDR2 YFSETQ. CDR3 length: 15 residues. With 4 bases removed from V and 3 bases from J, the gap between germline ends came to 16 bases. Complete variable domain (other parts from reference TRBV5-1 and TRBJ2-5): KAGVTQTPRYLIKTRGQQVTLSCSPISGHRSVSWYQQTPGQGLQFLFEYFSETQRNKGNFPGRFSGRQFSNSRSEMNVSTLELGDSALYLCASSLRAGYEETQYFGPGTRLLVL.

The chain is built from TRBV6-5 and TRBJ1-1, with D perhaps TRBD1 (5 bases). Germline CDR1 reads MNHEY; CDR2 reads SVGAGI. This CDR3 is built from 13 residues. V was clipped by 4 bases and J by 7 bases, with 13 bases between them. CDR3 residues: CASSFTGKIEAFF. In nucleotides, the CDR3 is TGTGCCAGCAGTTTTACAGGAAAGATTGAAGCTTTCTTT.

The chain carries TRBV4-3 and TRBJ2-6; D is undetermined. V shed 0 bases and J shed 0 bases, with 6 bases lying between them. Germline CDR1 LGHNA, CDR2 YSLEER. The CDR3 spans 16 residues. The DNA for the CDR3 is TGCGCCAGCAGCCAAGATCGAGCCTCTGGGGCCAACGTCCTGACTTTC. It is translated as CASSQDRASGANVLTF.

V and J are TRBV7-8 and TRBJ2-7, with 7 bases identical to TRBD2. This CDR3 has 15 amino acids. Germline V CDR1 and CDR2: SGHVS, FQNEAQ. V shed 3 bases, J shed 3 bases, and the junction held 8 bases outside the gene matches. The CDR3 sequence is CASSFLSGGSYEQYF. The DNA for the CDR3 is TGTGCCAGCAGCTTTCTCTCTGGCGGGAGCTACGAGCAGTACTTC.